This T cell receptor beta chain is from a study of T cell clusters in autoimmune cytopenias. Multiplex touch-down PCR amplified TRB using TRB-A and TRB-B pools in one tube. TCRdb re-called the multiplex PCR reads and shows each CDR3 protein once, DNA omitted. Its table records roughly 6,900 distinct CDR3 sequences. Study-level findings and limits: Clustering suggested that physiological T cell clusters were missing in primary autoimmune cytopenia patients.

The CDR3 loop spans 14 amino acids. In germline, CDR1 is SEHNR, CDR2 FQNEAQ (reference sequence). Each sample's input was 250 to 300 ng genomic DNA, approximately 37,500 genome equivalents. In terms of frequency, this clonotype is medium-sized. Its target is not known. V is TRBV7-9 and J is TRBJ2-7. This clonotype was obtained from a human donor with an autoimmune cytopenia or autoimmune hepatitis (not recorded which). The sample consisted of peripheral blood. Here the CDR3 reads CASSQQTTRYEQYF.